This TCR beta chain was recovered during a study of OX40 agonist ivuxolimab in advanced cancers. About the research overall: Three patients had partial responses: one hepatocellular carcinoma, two cutaneous melanoma.

The study's findings and limits: There were also nonresponders showing low normalized T-cell clonal expansion. The study found among the lowest clonal expansion in partial responders at 0.1-3.0 mg/kg.

Germline values: CDR1 MGHRA, CDR2 YSYEKL. This CDR3 comprises 15 residues. Trimming pared 0 bases from V and 8 bases from J, leaving 16 bases between. On this clone itself: The antigen is unknown.

Assay used: immunoSEQ multiplex PCR; TCRdb lists only in-frame clones, some missing. The sample has under 40,000 clones, about 90% seen once. The source is an adult with an advanced solid tumor such as melanoma, head and neck, liver or kidney cancer. The sequences come from CD4+ or CD8+ T cells sorted from blood, collected in a trial of the OX40 agonist ivuxolimab. The V and J genes are TRBV4-1 and TRBJ1-2, with D unclear. CDR3 in DNA: TGCGCCAGCAGCCAAGATAACGTGAGCCTAAGGGGCTACACCTTC. It specifies CASSQDNVSLRGYTF.